This T cell receptor (beta chain) was recovered during a study of blood T cell repertoires in COVID-19. The repertoire was sequenced with immunoSEQ multiplex PCR; TCRdb's copy has only in-frame clones and lacks some. Here the sample spans about 300,000 clones, 89% being singletons. Germline V gene data show CDR1 as SGHTA and CDR2 as FQGNSA. V shed 5 bases and J shed 1 base, with 8 bases lying between them. This CDR3 spans 13 amino acids. Material: PBMCs or T cells enriched from blood (not recorded which). The V gene is TRBV7-2, the J gene TRBJ1-1; D is undetermined. This TCR was recovered from a man aged 55 to 70 who had recovered from COVID-19. This CDR3 is CASSQAENTEAFF. CDR3 sequence (DNA): TGTGCCAGCAGCCAGGCAGAGAACACTGAAGCTTTCTTT.